Only a few counts were recorded for the clone carrying this TCR beta chain. The antigen remains undetermined. Investigators produced naive CD8 libraries from about 21,000 to 970,000 sorted cells, drawing on 10%, 30% or 50% RNA. As CD8+CD4-CCR7+CD45RA+ cells, naive CD8 T cells were sorted. Using its own MiXCR run on the PCR reads, TCRdb lists one record per CDR3 protein. Of under 600,000 distinct CDR3 sequences listed, 20% to 25% are singletons. This specimen belongs to a study of molecular identifiers for immune sequencing clone quantification. For the study at large: For replicates, RNA isolated from about 20,000 or 100,000 naive CD8 cells was divided into five portions, of which four were sequenced. Overall study results and limits: The study found clones above 20 RNA copies held over 98% of effector molecules and under 1% in naive cells.

Sample: naive CD8+ T cells from blood, with Jurkat cell RNA spiked in. Subset here: FACS-sorted CD8+CD4-CCR7+CD45RA+ naive T cells. The sequence came from a human donor in good health. Some libraries in this study had Jurkat cell RNA spiked in.

The CDR3 reads CASSYSTVGLAGYTGELFF. In DNA, the CDR3 is TGTGCCAGCAGTTACTCAACCGTGGGGCTAGCGGGGTACACCGGGGAGCTGTTTTTT. The chain recombines TRBV6-2 or TRBV6-3 with TRBJ2-2, with 9 bases that match TRBD2. The germline gives CDR1 MNHEY, CDR2 SVGEGT. The V segment lost 0 bases and the J segment 3 bases; nucleotides outside the gene matches: 11. There are 19 residues in the CDR3.